This T cell receptor (beta chain) was obtained from a study of T cells in Graves' hyperthyroidism and ophthalmopathy (dated by TCRdb to about 2019). Broadly, across the study: Peripheral blood was sampled at the time of initial diagnosis, prior to any treatment. A discovery cohort of about a hundred patients, approximately 44 with Graves' ophthalmopathy and over 55 with stable Graves' hyperthyroidism, was used to find distinguishing TCR V-J signatures. Prospective prediction of ophthalmopathy was tested in an independent validation cohort consisting of roughly 19 hyperthyroidism patients and more than 15 patients who later progressed to ophthalmopathy. The 75 to 100 discovery patients were divided at random into training and test sets in a 7:3 ratio. The study also compared thyroid tissue and blood T-cell repertoires from about six Graves' hyperthyroidism patients. Following sampling, methimazole starting at 30 mg daily was given to hyperthyroidism patients, and high-dose intravenous methylprednisolone was given to ophthalmopathy patients. The paper describes TCR Vbeta CDR3 sequencing of about 140 peripheral blood samples, made up of 43 ophthalmopathy patients, more than 70 hyperthyroidism patients and 17 progressor patients. Summary of the overall study and its limitations: In validation, the model predicted progression to ophthalmopathy a median of approximately 6.3 months before onset, with roughly 68% sensitivity and more than 72% specificity. A 13 V-J signature model separated ophthalmopathy from stable hyperthyroidism, with roughly 88% sensitivity and 81.08% specificity in cross-validation and 80%/75% in testing. No statistical method was used to fix the sample size in advance, and group allocation was not hidden from the investigators. Most expanded thyroid clonotypes (frequency above 0.001) were also detected in blood, suggesting blood repertoires may reflect thyroid immune responses.

In the ophthalmopathy patients, disease was moderately to severely active, with a Clinical Activity Score of 3 or more, a NOSPECS grade of 4 or more, and a duration of less than 3 months. Exclusion was applied to patients with uncontrolled infections, other autoimmune diseases, pregnancy or lactation. Diagnoses were based on clinical symptoms, serum thyroxine and TRAb, thyroid ultrasound and orbital computed tomography. Ficoll-Paque density gradient centrifugation was used to isolate PBMCs from about 10 ml of fresh peripheral blood. Total RNA was extracted using Trizol reagent, and RNA quality was assessed on an Agilent 2100 Bioanalyzer. The CDR3 sequence holds 15 residues, the cysteine and phenylalanine included. The only DNA kept is the CDR3, 45 bases in frame from the first base. CDR1 and CDR2 are read off the germline V gene as MNHNS and SASEGT. Between the V and J ends, shortened by 6 bases and 2 bases respectively, the junction contains 14 bases.

This clonotype was picked up many times. Its antigen has not been determined. The input lacks base qualities; no much larger clone sits a single base away. The TCR beta CDR3 regions were amplified from RNA transcripts. The first round of RT-PCR for the TCR CDR3 was performed with the HTBI primer set and the Qiagen OneStep RT-PCR kit. Libraries were constructed in a second round of multiplex PCR, after which size selection and purification were carried out. Sequencing of the libraries was done on an Illumina HiSeq2000 using paired-end 100 bp reads. The paper's processing steps were these. Raw data were processed with SOAPnuke, discarding reads with adapters, uncalled bases, mean Phred below 15, or no exact constant-primer or identifier match. High-quality paired reads were merged with COPE v1.2.5, and unique nucleotide sequences were defined as clonotypes. Clonotypes were aligned to IMGT TRBV, TRBD and TRBJ reference segments using MiTCR v1.1. Only V-J combinations with frequency above 0.0001, covering roughly 99% of repertoires, were analysed. The TCS score was defined as F50 (clonal expansion) divided by E x V (chaos), with BLOSUM62-based TCRdist calculated between CDR3 peptides within each V-J. Welch's t-statistics and random forest reduced 500 to 650 V-J features to 13, which were used in a naive Bayes classifier (R e1071). The similarity between thyroid and blood repertoires was quantified using the Morisita-Horn index. TCRdb trimmed public reads at Q25 via fastp, called clones via MiXCR and kept in-frame beta chains. Under each unique CDR3 protein, matching rows form one entry showing the most common genes and DNA. The V and J calls here are based on TCRdb, not the publication. The sample includes fewer than 650,000 distinct CDR3 sequences, with approximately 14% observed a single time. The ten largest clones capture 4% to 5.5% of the sample.

The sequence derives from a woman in her thirties or forties with Graves' ophthalmopathy. Sequencing was carried out using blood. The sequence links TRBV6-1 to TRBJ1-5, with a weak D call of TRBD1 (6 bases match). The nucleotide sequence reads as follows: TGTGCCAGCAGACCGGGCAGGGGCGGCAATCAGCCCCAGCATTTT. It translates as CASRPGRGGNQPQHF.